These 21 T cell receptor beta chains originate from one sample sequenced in a study of regulatory T cells in long-lasting Graves disease. Sample time point: newly diagnosed GD, antithyroid drugs for less than 3 months. PBMC-derived RNA was used for the TCR library. Sequencing libraries for TCR beta were prepared with iRepertoire HTBI primers and Arm-PCR of CDR3 regions. One entry per CDR3 protein, called by TCRdb with MiXCR from the multiplex PCR reads. The repertoire holds just over 600,000 distinct CDR3 sequences, with less than 20% as singletons. The sample was also linked to a second study, of T cells in Graves' hyperthyroidism and ophthalmopathy.

Sequenced material: peripheral blood mononuclear cells (PBMCs), taken at new diagnosis, from a patient treated with antithyroid drugs. Receptors were obtained from a young woman with Graves disease.

This clonotype was counted between two and nine times. The chain couples TRBV12-3 or TRBV12-4 to TRBJ2-4; no clear D gene. Trimming removed 2 bases at V and 0 bases at J, with 11 bases between. This CDR3 has 16 residues. The CDR3 is CASSLSQSIAKNIQYF. The CDR3, as DNA: TGTGCCAGCAGTTTAAGCCAGTCCATAGCCAAAAACATTCAGTACTTC.

V usage is TRBV6-4 and J usage is TRBJ2-7, with D perhaps matching TRBD2 (7 bases). V lost 6 bases and J lost 2, with 14 bases in between. The CDR3 is made up of 14 amino acids. Germline-derived CDR1 and CDR2 are MRHNA and SNTAGT. The CDR3 spells CASSPAGGPYEQYF. The DNA for the CDR3 is TGTGCCAGCAGCCCCGCCGGGGGGCCCTACGAGCAGTACTTC.

To note about this clonotype: A far larger clone is only one base removed, so a read error is likely. The V gene is TRBV6-5, the J gene TRBJ2-7; a weak D match, TRBD1 (6 bases). CDR3 size: 15 residues. Germline V lookup: CDR1 MNHEY, CDR2 SVGAGI. The DNA for the CDR3 is TGTGCCAGCAGTTTGGGCACAGGGAGCTCCCACGAGCAGTACTTC. Its protein product is CASSLGTGSSHEQYF.

The chain recombines TRBV28 with TRBJ2-6; D gene ambiguous. CDR1 and CDR2 from the germline V gene are MDHEN and SYDVKM. CDR3 length equals 15 residues. V was shortened by 6 bases and J by 0 bases, with 9 bases between the two germline ends. CDR3 residues: CASRSVGSGANVLTF. In nucleotides, the CDR3 is TGTGCCAGCAGATCCGTAGGCTCTGGGGCCAACGTCCTGACTTTC.

The chain links TRBV5-1 to TRBJ2-5; the match to TRBD2 covers 9 bases. This CDR3 spans 15 amino acids. Germline lookup yields CDR1 SGHRS and CDR2 YFSETQ. Losses at the gene ends were 4 bases for V and 2 bases for J; bases not matched to a gene: 6. This CDR3 reads CASSRPSGAQETQYF. CDR3 in DNA: TGCGCCAGCAGCAGACCTAGCGGGGCGCAAGAGACCCAGTACTTC.

This clonotype was detected a few times. J is TRBJ1-5 and V is TRBV27, with 12 bases lining up with TRBD1. The CDR3 consists of 16 residues. With 5 bases clipped from V and 7 bases from J, the junction kept 9 bases outside the gene matches. CDR1 is MNHEY, CDR2 SMNVEV, per germline (reference sequence). In DNA, the CDR3 is TGTGCCAGCAGTCCAAGTTTCGGGACAGGGGGCCAGCCCCAGCATTTT. Amino acids: CASSPSFGTGGQPQHF.

The chain has TRBV27 and TRBJ2-7; TRBD2 agrees at 8 bases. Trimming cost V 10 bases and J 7 bases; bases outside gene matches: 12. There are 13 residues in the CDR3. The germline CDR1 and CDR2 sequences are MNHEY and SMNVEV (reference sequence). DNA for the CDR3: TGTGCCACGGGGGGGAGCGGGAGAGGTGAGCAGTACTTC. This gives the protein CATGGSGRGEQYF.

The table lists this clonotype with many counts. V gene TRBV2 combines with J gene TRBJ1-5, with D possibly being TRBD1 (5 bases). Germline V lookup: CDR1 SNHLY, CDR2 FYNNEI. The CDR3 sequence is 13 residues long. V was shortened by 7 bases and J by 4 bases, with 11 bases between the two germline ends. The CDR3, as DNA: TGTGCCAGCATGGACATAGCAAATCAGCCCCAGCATTTT. It codes for CASMDIANQPQHF. The full variable domain, rest sourced from reference TRBV2 and TRBJ1-5, is EPEVTQTPSHQVTQMGQEVILRCVPISNHLYFYWYRQILGQKVEFLVSFYNNEISEKSEIFDDQFSVERPDGSNFTLKIRSTKLEDSAMYFCASMDIANQPQHFGDGTRLSIL.

The chain is built from TRBV28 and TRBJ2-7; a possible D gene is TRBD2 (6 bases). Germline CDR1 and CDR2: MDHEN and SYDVKM. The CDR3 extends over 15 amino acids. V was pared by 6 bases and J by 3 bases, with 18 bases between. The chain's CDR3 is CASRLVVGGHYEQYF. The CDR3 DNA reads as TGTGCCAGCAGGCTTGTGGTAGGAGGGCACTACGAGCAGTACTTC.

This clonotype was seen many times. CDR3 protein: CASSLRGDNYEQYF. CDR3 nucleotide sequence: TGCGCCAGCAGCTTGAGGGGGGATAACTACGAGCAGTACTTC. This chain connects TRBV5-1 to TRBJ2-7; the D call may be TRBD1 or TRBD2 (6 bases each). The CDR3 spans 14 residues. Trimming took 1 base from V and 3 from J, leaving 11 bases between them. CDR1 and CDR2 from the germline V gene are SGHRS and YFSETQ.

On this clonotype itself: A much larger clone sits a single nucleotide away, making a read error possible. Because it lacks the conserved phenylalanine or tryptophan at the end, this CDR3 is likely a read error. This chain joins TRBV7-9 and TRBJ2-5; 8 bases align to TRBD1. The CDR3 runs to 15 residues. Germline CDR1 reads SEHNR; CDR2 reads FQNEAQ (reference sequence). V was pared by 11 bases and J by 5 bases, with 16 bases of the junction left unmatched. The CDR3 DNA is TGTGCCGAAAGACCCCGGGCAGGGGGCAACGAGACCCAGTACCTC. Translation: CAERPRAGGNETQYL.

This clonotype has a single count. This rearrangement joins TRBV14 to TRBJ2-3; TRBD1 matches 9 bases. CDR1 is SGHDN and CDR2 is FVKESK in the germline V gene. The V gene end was trimmed by 5 bases and the J gene end by 7 bases; junction bases not matched to a gene: 10. The CDR3 extends over 15 amino acids. The CDR3 region has the DNA TGTGCCAGCAGCGAGGGGGACAGGGCGTACAATACGCAGTATTTT. It is translated as CASSEGDRAYNTQYF.

This clonotype was seen at least ten times. The chain joins TRBV12-3 or TRBV12-4 to TRBJ1-1; tentatively, D is TRBD1 (6 bases). V was cut by 5 bases and J by 5 bases, with 12 bases left in between. The CDR3 runs 13 residues. The CDR3 sequence: CASSLGQWTEAFF. CDR3 coding DNA: TGTGCCAGCAGTCTTGGACAGTGGACTGAAGCTTTCTTT.

This clonotype has more than one count but fewer than ten. This chain joins TRBV20-1 and TRBJ1-1; D may be TRBD1 (5 bases). The length of the CDR3 is 14 residues. With 4 bases removed from V and 0 bases from J, the gap between germline ends came to 12 bases. The germline V gene has CDR1 DFQATT and CDR2 SNEGSKA (reference sequence). This chain's CDR3 is CSAKTGAMNTEAFF. Written as DNA, the CDR3 is TGCAGTGCTAAAACAGGTGCCATGAACACTGAAGCTTTCTTT.

This clonotype has just a few counts. The rearrangement links TRBV3-1 to TRBJ2-5; maybe TRBD2 (6 bases). The CDR3 is 16 amino acids. The V and J ends lost 4 bases and 5 bases respectively, with 20 bases between them. The V gene's germline CDR1 is LGHDT and CDR2 YNNKEL (reference sequence). The CDR3 bases are TGTGCCAGCAGCCTACAGTTGGGGCGGGAAGGGGAGACCCAGTACTTC. Its translation is CASSLQLGREGETQYF.

This chain connects TRBV7-2 to TRBJ2-7; no clear D gene. Germline CDR1 reads SGHTA; CDR2 reads FQGNSA. The V end was cut by 7 bases, the J end by 3 bases, with 16 bases between. The CDR3 is 14 residues long. CDR3 region: CASTIRRVGYEQYF. The CDR3 nucleotides read TGTGCCAGCACCATCCGTCGTGTGGGCTACGAGCAGTACTTC.

The table lists this clonotype with many counts. The V gene is TRBV3-1, the J gene TRBJ1-1, with a tentative D call TRBD1 (5 bases). V lost 1 base to trimming and J lost 4 bases, with 7 bases between them. CDR1 is LGHDT and CDR2 is YNNKEL in the germline V gene (reference sequence). The CDR3 spans 13 residues. CDR3 bases: TGTGCCAGCAGCCAAGGACAGCCCACTGAAGCTTTCTTT. Translated: CASSQGQPTEAFF.

The sample holds a few counts of this clonotype. This chain joins TRBV19 and TRBJ2-3; D might be TRBD1 or TRBD2, each matching 6 bases. Germline values: CDR1 LNHDA, CDR2 SQIVND (reference sequence). This CDR3 is 15 amino acids long. V gave up 6 bases and J gave up 1 base, with 14 bases separating them. CDR3 amino acids: CASSPTGAGTDTQYF. CDR3 bases: TGTGCCAGTAGCCCCACGGGGGCTGGCACAGATACGCAGTATTTT.

This chain joins TRBV29-1 and TRBJ2-4; 11 nucleotides match TRBD2. Trimming removed 1 base from V and 1 base from J; junction bases left unmatched: 9. The CDR3 runs to 18 residues. CDR1 and CDR2 (germline): SQVTM, ANQGSEA. As DNA, the CDR3 is TGCAGCGTTGAAGGCTTATTAGCGGGAGGGTCGGCCAAAAACATTCAGTACTTC. This codes for CSVEGLLAGGSAKNIQYF.

This clonotype has a count of ten or more. The chain links TRBV28 to TRBJ2-5; D remains ambiguous. The germline CDR1 and CDR2 sequences are MDHEN and SYDVKM. This CDR3 spans 14 amino acids. V lost 3 bases to trimming and J lost 5 bases, with 13 bases between them. The CDR3 is CASSLDLVVETQYF. CDR3 coding DNA: TGTGCCAGCAGTTTGGACCTAGTGGTGGAGACCCAGTACTTC.

This clonotype was detected many times. The gene calls are TRBV5-1 and TRBJ1-1; 8 nucleotides align to TRBD1. The CDR3 length is 11 residues. The germline CDR1 and CDR2 sequences are SGHRS and YFSETQ. Trimming cost V 6 bases and J 7 bases; bases outside gene matches: 2. The CDR3 spells CASTGTGEAFF. The CDR3, as DNA: TGCGCCAGCACTGGGACAGGTGAAGCTTTCTTT.